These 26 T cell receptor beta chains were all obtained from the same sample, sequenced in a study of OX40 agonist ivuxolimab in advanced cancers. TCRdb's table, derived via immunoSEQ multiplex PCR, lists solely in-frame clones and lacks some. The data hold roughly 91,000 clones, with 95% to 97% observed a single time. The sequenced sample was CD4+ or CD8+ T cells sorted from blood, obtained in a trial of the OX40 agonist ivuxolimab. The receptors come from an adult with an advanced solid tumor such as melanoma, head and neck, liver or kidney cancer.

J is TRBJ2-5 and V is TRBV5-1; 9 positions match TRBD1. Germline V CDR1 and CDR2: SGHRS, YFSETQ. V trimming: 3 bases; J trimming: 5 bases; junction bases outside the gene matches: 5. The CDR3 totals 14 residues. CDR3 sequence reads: CASSWGQGRETQYF. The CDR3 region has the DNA TGCGCCAGCAGCTGGGGACAGGGACGGGAGACCCAGTACTTC.

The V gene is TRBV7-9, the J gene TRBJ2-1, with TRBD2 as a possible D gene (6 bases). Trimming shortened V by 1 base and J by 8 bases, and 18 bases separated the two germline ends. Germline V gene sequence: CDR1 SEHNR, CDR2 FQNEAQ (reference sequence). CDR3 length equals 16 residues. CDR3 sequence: CASSLDPSALIDEQFF. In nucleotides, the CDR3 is TGTGCCAGCAGCTTAGACCCTAGCGCATTAATCGATGAGCAGTTCTTC.

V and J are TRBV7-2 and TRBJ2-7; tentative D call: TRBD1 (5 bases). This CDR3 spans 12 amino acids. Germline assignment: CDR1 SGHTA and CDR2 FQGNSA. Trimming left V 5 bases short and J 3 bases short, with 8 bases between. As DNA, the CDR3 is TGTGCCAGCAGCGTCACAGGCTACGAGCAGTACTTC. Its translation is CASSVTGYEQYF.

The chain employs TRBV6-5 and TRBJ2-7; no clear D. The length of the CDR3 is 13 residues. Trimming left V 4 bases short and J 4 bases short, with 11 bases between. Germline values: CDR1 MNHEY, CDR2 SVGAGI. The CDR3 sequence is CASSFRTAYEQYF. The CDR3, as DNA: TGTGCCAGCAGTTTTCGGACGGCGTACGAGCAGTACTTC.

This CDR3 reads CASSYTGAGYGYTF. The DNA of the CDR3 is TGCGCCAGCAGTTACACAGGGGCGGGGTATGGCTACACCTTC. This chain uses TRBV4-1 with TRBJ1-2; 7 nucleotides agree with TRBD1. CDR3 length: 14 amino acids. CDR1 and CDR2 from the germline V gene are MGHRA and YSYEKL. The J segment lost 5 bases and the V segment lost 6 bases, leaving 9 bases of the junction unmatched.

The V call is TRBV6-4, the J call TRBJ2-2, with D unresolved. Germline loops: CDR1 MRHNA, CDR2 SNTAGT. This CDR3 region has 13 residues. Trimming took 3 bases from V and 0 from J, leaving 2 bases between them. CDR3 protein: CASSESNTGELFF. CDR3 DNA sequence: TGTGCCAGCAGTGAGTCGAACACCGGGGAGCTGTTTTTT.

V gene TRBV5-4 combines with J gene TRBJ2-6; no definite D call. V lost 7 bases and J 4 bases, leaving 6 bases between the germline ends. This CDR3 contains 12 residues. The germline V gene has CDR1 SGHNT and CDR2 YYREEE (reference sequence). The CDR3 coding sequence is TGTGCCAGCCGAGGCGGGGCCAACGTCCTGACTTTC. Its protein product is CASRGGANVLTF.

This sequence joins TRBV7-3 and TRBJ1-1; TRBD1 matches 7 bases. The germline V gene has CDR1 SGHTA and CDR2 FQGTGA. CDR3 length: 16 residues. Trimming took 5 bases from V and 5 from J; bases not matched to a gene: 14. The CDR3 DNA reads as TGTGCCAGCAGCGAAAAGGCAGGGGGTGGTTGGACTGAAGCTTTCTTT. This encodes CASSEKAGGGWTEAFF.

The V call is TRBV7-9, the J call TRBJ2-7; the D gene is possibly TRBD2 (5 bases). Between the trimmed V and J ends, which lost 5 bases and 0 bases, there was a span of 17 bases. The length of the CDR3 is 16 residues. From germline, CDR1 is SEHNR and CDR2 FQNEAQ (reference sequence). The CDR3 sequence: CASSNDYPGSSYEQYF. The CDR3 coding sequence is TGTGCCAGCAGCAATGACTACCCCGGCAGCTCCTACGAGCAGTACTTC.

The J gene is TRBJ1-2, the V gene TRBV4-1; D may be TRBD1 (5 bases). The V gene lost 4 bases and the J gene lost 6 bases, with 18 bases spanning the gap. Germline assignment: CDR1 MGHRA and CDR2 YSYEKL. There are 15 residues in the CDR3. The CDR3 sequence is CASSLEAGTLDGYTF. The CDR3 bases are TGCGCCAGCAGCCTAGAGGCGGGGACTTTGGATGGCTACACCTTC.

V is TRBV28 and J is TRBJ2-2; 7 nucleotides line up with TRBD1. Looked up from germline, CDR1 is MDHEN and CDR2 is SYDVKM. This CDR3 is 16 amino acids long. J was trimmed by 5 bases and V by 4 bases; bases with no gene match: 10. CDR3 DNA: TGTGCCAGCAGTTCCGGGACAGCGGATTATACCGGGGAGCTGTTTTTT. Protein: CASSSGTADYTGELFF.

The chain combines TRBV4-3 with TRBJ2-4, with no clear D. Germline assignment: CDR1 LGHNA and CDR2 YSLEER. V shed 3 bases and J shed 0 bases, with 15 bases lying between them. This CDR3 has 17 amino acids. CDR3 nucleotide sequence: TGCGCCAGCAGCCACGGATTGGAAGAGATAGCCAAAAACATTCAGTACTTC. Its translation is CASSHGLEEIAKNIQYF.

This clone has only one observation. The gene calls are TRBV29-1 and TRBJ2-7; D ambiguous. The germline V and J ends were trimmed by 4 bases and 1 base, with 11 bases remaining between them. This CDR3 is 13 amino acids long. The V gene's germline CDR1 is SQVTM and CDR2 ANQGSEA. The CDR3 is CSVVKEISYEQYF. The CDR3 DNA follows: TGCAGCGTTGTAAAGGAGATATCCTACGAGCAGTACTTC.

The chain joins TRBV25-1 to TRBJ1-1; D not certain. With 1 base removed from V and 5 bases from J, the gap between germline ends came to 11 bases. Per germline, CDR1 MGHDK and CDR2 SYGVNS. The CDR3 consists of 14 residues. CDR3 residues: CASSEFREMTEAFF. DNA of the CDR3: TGTGCCAGCAGTGAATTTCGGGAGATGACTGAAGCTTTCTTT. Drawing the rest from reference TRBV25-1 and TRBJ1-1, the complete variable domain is EADIYQTPRYLVIGTGKKITLECSQTMGHDKMYWYQQDPGMELHLIHYSYGVNSTEKGDLSSESTVSRIRTEHFPLTLESARPSHTSQYLCASSEFREMTEAFFGQGTRLTVV.

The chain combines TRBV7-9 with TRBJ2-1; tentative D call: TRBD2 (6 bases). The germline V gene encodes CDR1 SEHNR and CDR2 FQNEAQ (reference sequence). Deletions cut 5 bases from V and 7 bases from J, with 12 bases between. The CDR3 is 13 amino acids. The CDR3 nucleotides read TGTGCCAGCAGCCCCGCCGGGGGAAATGAGCAGTTCTTC. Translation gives CASSPAGGNEQFF.

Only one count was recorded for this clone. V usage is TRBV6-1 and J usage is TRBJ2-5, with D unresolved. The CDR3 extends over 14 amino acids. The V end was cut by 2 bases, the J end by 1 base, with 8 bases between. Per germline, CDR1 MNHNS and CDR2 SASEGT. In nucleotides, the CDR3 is TGTGCCAGCAGTGAATATAGCACCCAAGAGACCCAGTACTTC. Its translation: CASSEYSTQETQYF.

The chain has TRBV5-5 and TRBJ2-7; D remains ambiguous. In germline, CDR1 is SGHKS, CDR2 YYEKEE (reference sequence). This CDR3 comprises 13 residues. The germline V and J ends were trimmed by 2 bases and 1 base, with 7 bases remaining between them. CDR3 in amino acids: CASSLSPSYEQYF. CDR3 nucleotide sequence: TGTGCCAGCAGCTTAAGCCCTTCCTACGAGCAGTACTTC.

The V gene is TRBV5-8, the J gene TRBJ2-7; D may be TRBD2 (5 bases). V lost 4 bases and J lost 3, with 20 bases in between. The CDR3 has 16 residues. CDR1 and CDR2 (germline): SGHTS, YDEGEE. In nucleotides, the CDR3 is TGTGCCAGCAGCCCGGACTGGGCGGCCGAAGGCTACGAGCAGTACTTC. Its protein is CASSPDWAAEGYEQYF. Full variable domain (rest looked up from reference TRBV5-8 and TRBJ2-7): EAGVTQSPTHLIKTRGQQATLRCSPISGHTSVYWYQQALGLGLQFLLWYDEGEERNRGNFPPRFSGRQFPNYSSELNVNALELEDSALYLCASSPDWAAEGYEQYFGPGTRLTVT.

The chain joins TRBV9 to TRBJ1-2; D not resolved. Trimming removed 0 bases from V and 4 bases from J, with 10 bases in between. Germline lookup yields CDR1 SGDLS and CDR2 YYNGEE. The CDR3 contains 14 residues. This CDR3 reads CASSVGQDIYGYTF. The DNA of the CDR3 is TGTGCCAGCAGCGTAGGTCAGGATATCTATGGCTACACCTTC.

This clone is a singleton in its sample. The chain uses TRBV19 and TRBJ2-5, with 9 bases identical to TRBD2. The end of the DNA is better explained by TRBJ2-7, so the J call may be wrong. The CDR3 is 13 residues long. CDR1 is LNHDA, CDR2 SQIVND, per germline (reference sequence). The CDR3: CASSVGLAREQYF. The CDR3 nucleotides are TGTGCCAGTAGCGTCGGACTAGCGCGCGAGCAGTACTTC.

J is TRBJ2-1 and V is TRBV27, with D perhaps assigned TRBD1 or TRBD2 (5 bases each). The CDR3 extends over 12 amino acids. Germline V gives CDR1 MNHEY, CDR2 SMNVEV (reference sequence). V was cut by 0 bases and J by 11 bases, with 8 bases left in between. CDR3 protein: CASSLSGTKQFF. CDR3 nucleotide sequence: TGTGCCAGCAGTTTATCGGGGACCAAGCAGTTCTTC.

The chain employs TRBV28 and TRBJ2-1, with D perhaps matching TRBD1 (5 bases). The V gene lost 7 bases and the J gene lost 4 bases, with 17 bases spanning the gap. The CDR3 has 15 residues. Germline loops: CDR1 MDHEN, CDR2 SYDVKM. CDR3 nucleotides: TGTGCCAGCACAAGGAACTTCGACAGTTACAATGAGCAGTTCTTC. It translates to CASTRNFDSYNEQFF.

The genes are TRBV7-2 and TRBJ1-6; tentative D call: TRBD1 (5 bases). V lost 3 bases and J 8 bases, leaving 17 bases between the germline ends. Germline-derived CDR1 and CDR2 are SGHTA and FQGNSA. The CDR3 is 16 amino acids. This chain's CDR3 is CASSFPTDRFDSPLHF. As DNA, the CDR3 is TGTGCCAGCAGCTTTCCGACAGACCGATTTGATTCACCCCTCCACTTT.

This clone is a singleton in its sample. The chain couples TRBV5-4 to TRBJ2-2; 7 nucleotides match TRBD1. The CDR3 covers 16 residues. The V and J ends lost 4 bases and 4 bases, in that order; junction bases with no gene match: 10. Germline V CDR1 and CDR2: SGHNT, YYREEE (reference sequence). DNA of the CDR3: TGTGCCAGCAGCGCCCGCGACAGGGAGTTCACCGGGGAGCTGTTTTTT. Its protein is CASSARDREFTGELFF.

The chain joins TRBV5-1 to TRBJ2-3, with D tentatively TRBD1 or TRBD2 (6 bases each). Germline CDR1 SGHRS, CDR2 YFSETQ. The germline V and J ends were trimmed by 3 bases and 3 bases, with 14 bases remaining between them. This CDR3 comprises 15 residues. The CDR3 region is CASSSYGGLTDTQYF. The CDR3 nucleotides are TGCGCCAGCAGCTCCTATGGGGGGCTAACAGATACGCAGTATTTT.

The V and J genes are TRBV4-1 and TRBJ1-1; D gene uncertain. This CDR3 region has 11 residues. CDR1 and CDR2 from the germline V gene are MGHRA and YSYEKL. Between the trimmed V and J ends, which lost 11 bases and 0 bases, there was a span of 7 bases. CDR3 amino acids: CASGMNTEAFF. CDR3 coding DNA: TGCGCCTCAGGAATGAACACTGAAGCTTTCTTT.